This TCR beta chain was sequenced for a study of blood T cell repertoires in COVID-19. Per the germline V gene, CDR1 is MNHEY and CDR2 is SVGAGI. This CDR3 is 15 amino acids long. Trimming took 5 bases from V and 4 from J, leaving 15 bases between them. Here immunoSEQ multiplex PCR was the method, and the copy in TCRdb shows in-frame clones only, minus some. The data contain around 300,000 clones, around nine tenths of them singletons. This receptor was identified in a woman in her thirties or forties who had recovered from COVID-19. The specimen sequenced was peripheral blood. The gene calls are TRBV6-5 and TRBJ2-1, with D possibly TRBD1 on 6 matching bases. CDR3 region: CASSRQVPVYNEQFF. DNA for the CDR3: TGTGCCAGCAGTCGACAGGTACCGGTTTACAATGAGCAGTTCTTC.